The T cell receptor (beta chain) under discussion was sequenced for a study of T cell repertoires in cytomegalovirus infection. TCRdb reanalysed the reads using MiXCR and keeps one entry per CDR3 protein. Altogether about 740,000 distinct CDR3 sequences are present, about 40% being singletons, with the ten largest covering 2.5% to 3.5%. Findings and limits, study-wide: Identification of carriers of CMV plus the relevant HLA was achieved through cumulative public TCR beta family frequency.

The germline V gene encodes CDR1 SGHKS and CDR2 YYEKEE (reference sequence). CDR3 length: 16 residues. This clonotype was seen only once. Antigen specificity is unknown. The junction differs from germline at one of its ends, possibly a read error. This clonotype was sampled from a human donor in good health (CMV status not recorded). Some clones in this sample may be carry-over from other donors' samples. The sample taken for sequencing was PBMCs. This chain links TRBV5-5 with TRBJ1-1; D unresolved. The CDR3 reads CASSLSLEGVGTDAFF. For the CDR3, the DNA is TGTGCCAGCAGCTTGTCGTTAGAAGGCGTAGGCACTGACGCTTTCTTT.